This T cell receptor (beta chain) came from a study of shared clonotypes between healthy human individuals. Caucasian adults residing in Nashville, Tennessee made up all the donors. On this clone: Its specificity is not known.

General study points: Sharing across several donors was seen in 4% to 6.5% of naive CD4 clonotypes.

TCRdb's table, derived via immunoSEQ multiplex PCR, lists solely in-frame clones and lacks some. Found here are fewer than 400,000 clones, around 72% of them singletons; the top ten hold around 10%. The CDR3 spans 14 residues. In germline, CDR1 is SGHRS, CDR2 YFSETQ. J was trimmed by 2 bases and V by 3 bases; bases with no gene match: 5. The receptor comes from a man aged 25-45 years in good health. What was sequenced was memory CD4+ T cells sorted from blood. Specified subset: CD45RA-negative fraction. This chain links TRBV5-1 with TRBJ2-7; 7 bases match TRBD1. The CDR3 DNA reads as TGCGCCAGCAGCTCGCAGGGGGTCCCCTACGAGCAGTACTTC. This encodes CASSSQGVPYEQYF.